This passage covers 27 T cell receptor beta chains from one sample sequenced in a study of T cells in Graves' hyperthyroidism and ophthalmopathy. Researchers amplified the TCR beta CDR3 regions from RNA transcripts. TCR CDR3 regions were first amplified by RT-PCR with HTBI primers. From the multiplex PCR reads, TCRdb called clonotypes with MiXCR, one entry per CDR3 protein. The sample has approximately 610,000 distinct CDR3 sequences; 14% to 15% are singletons. Sequencing was done on a sample of blood. The source is a woman in her forties with Graves' ophthalmopathy.

The sample holds many counts of this clonotype. The chain couples TRBV12-3 or TRBV12-4 to TRBJ1-1; the match to TRBD1 covers 7 bases. The CDR3 contains 14 residues. With 6 bases clipped from V and 5 bases from J, the junction kept 9 bases outside the gene matches. This CDR3 is CASSPQGVRTEAFF. CDR3 nucleotides: TGTGCCAGCAGCCCCCAGGGGGTGAGGACTGAAGCTTTCTTT.

This clonotype occurred many times. CDR3 bases: TGTGCTAGTGGTTTGGCCGGCCTGGGGGGATACTATGGCTACACCTTC. Translated: CASGLAGLGGYYGYTF. J is TRBJ1-2 and V is TRBV12-5, with D perhaps TRBD1 (5 bases). Germline V CDR1 and CDR2: LGHNT, FRNRAP. V was shortened by 1 base and J by 3 bases, with 15 bases between the two germline ends. This CDR3 contains 16 residues.

This clonotype occurred many times. V gene TRBV7-2 combines with J gene TRBJ2-7, with 7 bases lining up with TRBD2. After removal of 3 bases from V and 10 bases from J, the junction contained 12 bases not matched to a gene. The CDR3 is made up of 14 amino acids. CDR1 SGHTA and CDR2 FQGNSA come from the germline V gene. The CDR3 nucleotides are TGTGCCAGCAGCTTTACTACCGTTGGGGACTATCAGTACTTC. This codes for CASSFTTVGDYQYF.

This clonotype was recorded at least ten times. The CDR3 loop reads CASSAWTSGLSEQYF. As DNA, the CDR3 is TGTGCCAGCAGTGCCTGGACTAGCGGGCTTAGCGAGCAGTACTTC. The chain links TRBV28 to TRBJ2-7; 11 bases map to TRBD2. The CDR3 consists of 15 residues. V lost 5 bases to trimming and J lost 6 bases; unmatched junction nucleotides: 9. Germline lookup yields CDR1 MDHEN and CDR2 SYDVKM.

The table lists this clonotype with many counts. DNA of the CDR3: TGTGCCAGCAGTAGCCAGCGGGAGGACTACGAGCAGTACTTC. Translated: CASSSQREDYEQYF. V usage is TRBV2 and J usage is TRBJ2-7; 9 positions match TRBD2. Per germline, CDR1 SNHLY and CDR2 FYNNEI. The CDR3 is 14 residues long. V lost 5 bases and J lost 3; bases outside the gene matches: 5. Based on the CDR3 plus reference TRBV2 and TRBJ2-7, the full variable domain is EPEVTQTPSHQVTQMGQEVILRCVPISNHLYFYWYRQILGQKVEFLVSFYNNEISEKSEIFDDQFSVERPDGSNFTLKIRSTKLEDSAMYFCASSSQREDYEQYFGPGTRLTVT.

This chain uses TRBV12-3 or TRBV12-4 with TRBJ2-7; D is possibly TRBD1 (6 bases). This CDR3 comprises 15 residues. V gave up 5 bases and J gave up 0 bases, with 14 bases separating them. The CDR3 nucleotides read TGTGCCAGCAGTGCACCCGGGACACCCTCCTACGAGCAGTACTTC. Residues: CASSAPGTPSYEQYF.

This clonotype was seen many times. CDR3 DNA sequence: TGCAGTGCTACGCCCGGGACAGGGGGAACTCAGCCCCAGCATTTT. Translated: CSATPGTGGTQPQHF. The chain is built from TRBV20-1 and TRBJ1-5; 11 nucleotides agree with TRBD1. Germline trimming cut 4 bases from V and 6 bases from J; bases unmatched to any gene: 8. This CDR3 has 15 residues. The V gene's germline CDR1 is DFQATT and CDR2 SNEGSKA (reference sequence).

The sample holds many counts of this clonotype. The rearrangement uses TRBV7-9 and TRBJ1-2, with TRBD1 matching over 7 bases. V was clipped by 2 bases and J by 5 bases; unmatched bases: 5. Germline CDR1 SEHNR, CDR2 FQNEAQ (reference sequence). The CDR3 loop spans 14 amino acids. CDR3 sequence (DNA): TGTGCCAGCAGCTTAACAGGGGCCATATATGGCTACACCTTC. Amino acid sequence: CASSLTGAIYGYTF.

This clonotype was counted at least ten times. The chain recombines TRBV6-2 or TRBV6-3 with TRBJ1-1, with D tentatively TRBD1 (5 bases). The CDR3 is made up of 12 amino acids. V was shortened by 10 bases and J by 3 bases, with 12 bases between the two germline ends. Germline-derived CDR1 and CDR2 are MNHEY and SVGEGT. This CDR3 reads CAIRGRHTEAFF. The CDR3 DNA sequence: TGTGCCATCCGGGGACGTCACACTGAAGCTTTCTTT.

The chain combines TRBV11-2 with TRBJ1-1, with 7 bases identical to TRBD1. V shed 2 bases, J shed 1 base, and the junction held 4 bases outside the gene matches. The CDR3 is 15 amino acids. The germline V gene encodes CDR1 SGHAT and CDR2 FQNNGV. CDR3 amino acids: CASSLTSGGNTEAFF. DNA of the CDR3: TGTGCCAGCAGCTTAACATCAGGGGGGAACACTGAAGCTTTCTTT.

This clonotype was recorded at least ten times. The J gene is TRBJ2-5, the V gene TRBV28; 7 bases map to TRBD2. The germline V gene encodes CDR1 MDHEN and CDR2 SYDVKM. J lost 5 bases, V lost 7 bases, and 7 bases had no gene match. The CDR3 totals 13 residues. The CDR3 DNA reads as TGTGCCAGCACGGAGCGGGATCAGGAGACCCAGTACTTC. Its protein is CASTERDQETQYF.

The chain employs TRBV19 and TRBJ2-7; 13 bases match TRBD2. CDR3 size: 16 residues. With 4 bases clipped from V and 2 bases from J, the junction kept 5 bases outside the gene matches. CDR1 and CDR2 from the germline V gene are LNHDA and SQIVND (reference sequence). CDR3 residues: CASSTRTSGSPYEQYF. Here the CDR3 DNA reads TGTGCCAGTAGTACCCGGACTAGCGGGAGCCCCTACGAGCAGTACTTC.

This clonotype was found many times. The chain uses TRBV20-1 and TRBJ2-7; TRBD1 matches at 8 bases. The CDR3 is made up of 13 amino acids. Germline V gene sequence: CDR1 DFQATT, CDR2 SNEGSKA (reference sequence). Trimming at V came to 5 bases and at J to 0 bases, leaving 3 bases not matched to a gene. The CDR3 protein is CSARTGRSYEQYF. The DNA of the CDR3 is TGCAGTGCTCGGACAGGGCGCTCCTACGAGCAGTACTTC.

V and J are TRBV28 and TRBJ2-5, with a tentative D call TRBD1 (5 bases). V lost 4 bases and J 2 bases, leaving 11 bases between the germline ends. Germline V gene data show CDR1 as MDHEN and CDR2 as SYDVKM. This CDR3 comprises 14 residues. CDR3 region: CASSSHRIQETQYF. In DNA form, the CDR3 reads TGTGCCAGCAGTTCCCACAGGATACAAGAGACCCAGTACTTC.

Ten or more counts support this clonotype. This chain connects TRBV29-1 to TRBJ1-2; D gene unclear. CDR3 length equals 13 residues. V lost 0 bases and J 1 base, leaving 6 bases between the germline ends. The germline V gene encodes CDR1 SQVTM and CDR2 ANQGSEA. The CDR3 loop reads CSVEDTYNYGYTF. The CDR3 DNA sequence: TGCAGCGTTGAAGACACATATAACTATGGCTACACCTTC.

This clonotype was observed at least ten times. J is TRBJ2-7 and V is TRBV4-3; D ambiguous. The CDR3 sequence is 13 residues long. The V end was cut by 3 bases, the J end by 5 bases, with 11 bases between. Germline V gene data show CDR1 as LGHNA and CDR2 as YSLEER. CDR3 in DNA: TGCGCCAGCAGCCAGGAACTCTACCACGAGCAGTACTTC. Translating it yields CASSQELYHEQYF.

There are many counts of this clonotype. The CDR3 sequence is CASSQSHAGAEETQYF. CDR3 bases: TGCGCCAGCAGCCAATCACACGCAGGGGCGGAAGAGACCCAGTACTTC. V usage is TRBV4-1 and J usage is TRBJ2-5; a possible D gene is TRBD1 (6 bases). V gave up 2 bases and J gave up 3 bases, with 16 bases separating them. The germline V gene encodes CDR1 MGHRA and CDR2 YSYEKL. The CDR3 spans 16 residues.

Concerning this clonotype: One end of the junction varies from germline; a read error may be responsible. This chain connects TRBV9 to TRBJ1-2; 11 bases map to TRBD1. The CDR3 extends over 15 amino acids. CDR1 is SGDLS, CDR2 YYNGEE, per germline. CDR3 in DNA: TGTGCCAGCAGCCCAATGGGACAGGGGGACTATAGCTACACCTTC. Protein product: CASSPMGQGDYSYTF.

This clonotype was observed many times. The chain joins TRBV28 to TRBJ2-7; D is tentatively TRBD1 or TRBD2 (5 bases each). Germline V gene sequence: CDR1 MDHEN, CDR2 SYDVKM. The CDR3 loop spans 14 amino acids. Deletions cut 2 bases from V and 7 bases from J, with 15 bases between. The CDR3 nucleotides read TGTGCCAGCAGTTTACTTAGGGGTTCGGGAGAGCAGTACTTC. As protein: CASSLLRGSGEQYF. Full variable domain (outside the CDR3, taken from reference TRBV28 and TRBJ2-7): DVKVTQSSRYLVKRTGEKVFLECVQDMDHENMFWYRQDPGLGLRLIYFSYDVKMKEKGDIPEGYSVSREKKERFSLILESASTNQTSMYLCASSLLRGSGEQYFGPGTRLTVT.

The chain is built from TRBV3-1 and TRBJ1-2; unclear D gene. This CDR3 contains 13 residues. V lost 2 bases to trimming and J lost 8 bases, with 12 bases between them. Germline values: CDR1 LGHDT, CDR2 YNNKEL (reference sequence). CDR3 sequence reads: CASSQRTQEGYTF. In nucleotides, the CDR3 is TGTGCCAGCAGCCAAAGGACGCAGGAGGGCTACACCTTC. The whole variable domain, filled in from reference TRBV3-1 and TRBJ1-2, reads DTAVSQTPKYLVTQMGNDKSIKCEQNLGHDTMYWYKQDSKKFLKIMFSYNNKELIINETVPNRFSPKSPDKAHLNLHINSLELGDSAVYFCASSQRTQEGYTFGSGTRLTVV.

This clonotype was seen repeatedly, ten times or more. The chain combines TRBV9 with TRBJ1-3, with D unclear. The ends were cut back, 3 bases at V and 1 base at J, with 8 bases in the middle. CDR3 length equals 14 residues. Germline V gene sequence: CDR1 SGDLS, CDR2 YYNGEE. CDR3 in amino acids: CASSAPGSGNTIYF. Here the CDR3 DNA reads TGTGCCAGCAGCGCGCCGGGTTCTGGAAACACCATATATTTT.

This clonotype has at least ten counts. The chain has TRBV28 and TRBJ1-1; 8 bases map to TRBD1. Germline lookup yields CDR1 MDHEN and CDR2 SYDVKM. The CDR3 has 16 residues. J lost 4 bases, V lost 7 bases, and 14 bases had no gene match. Written as DNA, the CDR3 is TGTGCCAGCATTCCCCCCCGGACAGGGAGAGGCACTGAAGCTTTCTTT. Protein product: CASIPPRTGRGTEAFF. The full variable domain, in which reference TRBV28 and TRBJ1-1 provide the parts outside the CDR3, is DVKVTQSSRYLVKRTGEKVFLECVQDMDHENMFWYRQDPGLGLRLIYFSYDVKMKEKGDIPEGYSVSREKKERFSLILESASTNQTSMYLCASIPPRTGRGTEAFFGQGTRLTVV.

This clonotype was seen more than once but under ten times. No conserved phenylalanine or tryptophan ends this CDR3, so it is likely a read error. The chain has TRBV10-3 and TRBJ1-2; 8 bases align to TRBD1. Germline lookup yields CDR1 ENHRY and CDR2 SYGVKD. Trimming removed 2 bases from V and 5 bases from J; junction bases left unmatched: 10. The CDR3 consists of 16 residues. CDR3 DNA sequence: TGTGCCATCAGTGAGCGACAGGGGCCAGCAGTATATGGCTACACCCTC. It encodes CAISERQGPAVYGYTL.

V usage is TRBV6-1 and J usage is TRBJ2-7, with 7 bases lining up with TRBD2. The CDR3 consists of 15 residues. From germline, CDR1 is MNHNS and CDR2 SASEGT. V shed 5 bases, J shed 4 bases, and the junction held 11 bases outside the gene matches. This CDR3 is CASSSPGTTPYEQYF. As DNA, the CDR3 is TGTGCCAGCAGTAGCCCCGGGACTACCCCTTACGAGCAGTACTTC.

The sample holds many counts of this clonotype. The genes are TRBV6-1 and TRBJ1-1, with D unclear. Trimming pared 2 bases from V and 1 base from J, leaving 11 bases between. CDR1 is MNHNS and CDR2 is SASEGT in the germline V gene. This CDR3 region has 15 residues. CDR3: CASSEPGGPNTEAFF. The CDR3 bases are TGTGCCAGCAGTGAACCCGGCGGCCCGAACACTGAAGCTTTCTTT.

At least ten counts were recorded for this clonotype. The chain combines TRBV29-1 with TRBJ1-2; perhaps TRBD1 as D (5 bases). V was cut by 4 bases and J by 8 bases, with 11 bases left in between. The CDR3 spans 11 residues. CDR1 and CDR2 from the germline V gene are SQVTM and ANQGSEA. As DNA, the CDR3 is TGCAGCGTTGTCACAGGCAAAGGCTACACCTTC. It yields the protein CSVVTGKGYTF.

There are many counts of this clonotype. The rearrangement uses TRBV28 and TRBJ2-7, with TRBD2 matching 7 bases. The CDR3 extends over 13 amino acids. After removal of 10 bases from V and 4 bases from J, the junction contained 10 bases not matched to a gene. CDR1 and CDR2 (germline): MDHEN, SYDVKM. CDR3 loop: CATHDLAEYEQYF. DNA of the CDR3: TGTGCCACACACGATCTAGCGGAGTACGAGCAGTACTTC.